The T cell receptor beta chain described here comes from a study of human T cells and chemical hapten exposure (TCRdb year 2021). Some background on the complete study: The libraries were sequenced as a pool, and the TCR yield per sample differed mostly because of small variations in library volumes within the pool. Peripheral blood TCR repertoire changes were tracked in vivo in alopecia patients during primary and secondary sensitization to the hapten diphenylcyclopropenone (DPC). Each blood RNA sample was used to sequence both TCR alpha and TCR beta chains. Results the study describes overall, beyond this receptor: Repeated subsampling changed both the strength of the expansion versus patch-test correlation and the threshold at which that correlation became significant. DPC sensitization did not change the number of TCRs with a frequency above 1 in 1000, and there was no evidence of changes in global repertoire structure.

Total RNA was isolated from unfractionated whole blood collected in Tempus Blood RNA tubes. As TCR sequencing controls, roughly five healthy volunteers were used, with blood taken at day 0, 2 weeks and 6 weeks. A distance of 10 bases separates the germline ends of V and J, which lose 4 bases and 5 bases respectively. Reading the germline V gene gives CDR1 SGHRS and CDR2 YFSETQ. Including the terminal cysteine and phenylalanine, the CDR3 comprises 13 residues. The CDR3 DNA has 39 bases and is translated from base 1. Note on this clonotype: The specificity of this receptor is unknown. No qualities accompany the bases; no much larger clone lies one base away.

The receptor library was made with 5' RACE. Instrument on record: Illumina MiSeq. During library preparation, unique molecular identifiers were attached to individual cDNA molecules so that TCRs could be counted in a quantitative, reproducible way. In the source study's methods: The median number of TCRs per sample was 85,000 to 100,000, ranging from roughly 23,224 to 700,000. V, J and CDR3 annotation of the TCR reads was carried out using the Decombinator software suite. To make PS versus PT1 abundance plots, every sample was subsampled to the same number of TCRs (28,000). Expanded TCRs were defined as absent before sensitization and observed at least eight times at the 2-week time point. TCRdb reprocessing: public reads trimmed at Q25 with fastp, clones called with MiXCR, in-frame beta chains kept. Here each entry gathers all rows of one CDR3 protein and keeps the most common genes and DNA. These V and J calls are TCRdb output, not the study's own analysis. The sample table records 80,000 or so distinct CDR3 sequences; more than 15% of these occur just once. The ten largest clonotypes hold around 6.8% of the sample.

Recombination connected TRBV5-1 to TRBJ1-5; TRBD1 might be the D gene, on 5 matching bases. The sequence came from a female donor in good health. The CDR3 region: CASSRGEDQPQHF. The nucleotide sequence reads TGCGCCAGCAGCAGGGGAGAGGATCAGCCCCAGCATTTT. This CDR3, with the reference TRBV5-1 and TRBJ1-5 proteins standing in past its ends, gives the full variable domain KAGVTQTPRYLIKTRGQQVTLSCSPISGHRSVSWYQQTPGQGLQFLFEYFSETQRNKGNFPGRFSGRQFSNSRSEMNVSTLELGDSALYLCASSRGEDQPQHFGDGTRLSIL.